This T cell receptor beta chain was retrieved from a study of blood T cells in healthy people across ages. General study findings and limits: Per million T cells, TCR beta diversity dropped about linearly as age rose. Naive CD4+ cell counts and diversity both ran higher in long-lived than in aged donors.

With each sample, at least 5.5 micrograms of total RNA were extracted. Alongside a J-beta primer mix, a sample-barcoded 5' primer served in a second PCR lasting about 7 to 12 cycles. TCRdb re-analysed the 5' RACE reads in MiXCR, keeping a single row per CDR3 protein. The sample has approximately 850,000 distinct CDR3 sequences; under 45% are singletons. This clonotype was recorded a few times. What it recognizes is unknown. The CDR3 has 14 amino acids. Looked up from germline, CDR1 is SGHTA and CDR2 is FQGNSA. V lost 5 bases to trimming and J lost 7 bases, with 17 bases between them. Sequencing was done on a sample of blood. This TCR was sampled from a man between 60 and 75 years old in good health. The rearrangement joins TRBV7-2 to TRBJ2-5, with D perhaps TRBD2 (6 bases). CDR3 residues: CASSVGLGVSTQYF. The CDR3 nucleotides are TGTGCCAGCAGCGTGGGACTGGGTGTGTCGACCCAGTACTTC.